Listed here are 8 T cell receptor beta chains from one sample, sequenced in a study of T-cell memory formation after mild COVID-19. TCRdb ran MiXCR on the 5' RACE reads and lists one entry per CDR3 protein. This table holds about 180,000 distinct CDR3 sequences, less than 20% found once. Sequencing was done on a sample of PBMCs or a T cell subset sorted from them (not recorded which). These receptors all come from a man aged 18-30 years who had mild COVID-19 (a few samples of this study predate the infection). Cell type and time point are not known.

This clonotype was recorded many times. V and J are TRBV5-1 and TRBJ2-1, with 11 positions matching TRBD2. The CDR3 spans 15 residues. V dropped 1 base and J dropped 8; count of bases not matched to a gene: 5. The germline V gene has CDR1 SGHRS and CDR2 YFSETQ. Here the CDR3 reads CASSLTPGLADEQFF. CDR3 DNA: TGCGCCAGCAGCTTGACACCGGGACTAGCGGATGAGCAGTTCTTC.

The gene calls are TRBV5-5 and TRBJ1-2, with no clear D. CDR1 is SGHKS and CDR2 is YYEKEE in the germline V gene (reference sequence). There are 14 residues in the CDR3. Trimming removed 0 bases at V and 2 bases at J, with 8 bases between. DNA of the CDR3: TGTGCCAGCAGCTTGGTCGCCAGCAACTATGGCTACACCTTC. Translating it yields CASSLVASNYGYTF.

The chain links TRBV2 to TRBJ2-7, with D uncertain. The CDR3 is 10 amino acids. Per the germline V gene, CDR1 is SNHLY and CDR2 is FYNNEI. V was trimmed by 7 bases and J by 4 bases, leaving 5 bases between them. CDR3 residues: CASTRYEQYF. The DNA for the CDR3 is TGTGCCAGCACACGATACGAGCAGTACTTC.

Only a few counts were recorded for this clonotype. J is TRBJ2-2 and V is TRBV2, with D possibly matching TRBD1 (5 bases). This CDR3 has 14 amino acids. Trimming stripped 3 bases from V and 3 bases from J, with 8 bases between. Per the germline V gene, CDR1 is SNHLY and CDR2 is FYNNEI. CDR3 residues: CASSESGYTGELFF. DNA of the CDR3: TGTGCCAGCAGTGAGTCAGGGTACACCGGGGAGCTGTTTTTT.

The chain recombines TRBV19 with TRBJ1-5, with unresolved D. This CDR3 has 15 residues. Trimming pared 8 bases from V and 2 bases from J, leaving 16 bases between. Germline lookup yields CDR1 LNHDA and CDR2 SQIVND (reference sequence). The CDR3 nucleotides are TGTGCCAGTCTGGGCCAAAGGATGGGCAATCAGCCCCAGCATTTT. Amino acid sequence: CASLGQRMGNQPQHF.

This clonotype was recorded a few times. The rearrangement joins TRBV7-9 to TRBJ1-6, with TRBD1 identical over 7 bases. CDR1 SEHNR and CDR2 FQNEAQ come from the germline V gene (reference sequence). J gave up 10 bases and V 5 bases, and 8 bases lay outside the gene matches. The CDR3 is 14 amino acids. The CDR3 is CASSVDREGSPLHF. For the CDR3, the DNA is TGTGCCAGCAGCGTTGACAGGGAGGGCTCACCCCTCCACTTT. The full variable domain, with the rest looked up from reference TRBV7-9 and TRBJ1-6, is DTGVSQNPRHKITKRGQNVTFRCDPISEHNRLYWYRQTLGQGPEFLTYFQNEAQLEKSRLLSDRFSAERPKGSFSTLEIQRTEQGDSAMYLCASSVDREGSPLHFGNGTRLTVT.

The chain combines TRBV5-1 with TRBJ2-3; D ambiguous. The germline V gene has CDR1 SGHRS and CDR2 YFSETQ. The CDR3 has 14 residues. The germline V and J ends were trimmed by 3 bases and 6 bases, with 14 bases remaining between them. In DNA form, the CDR3 reads TGCGCCAGCAGCTCTGGTGGGTTGGTGGATACGCAGTATTTT. Its translation: CASSSGGLVDTQYF.

V usage is TRBV24-1 and J usage is TRBJ2-5; D uncertain. The germline gives CDR1 KGHDR, CDR2 SFDVKD. Trimming took off 5 bases at V and 0 bases at J, with 3 bases between the two ends. The CDR3 extends over 12 amino acids. The CDR3 DNA sequence: TGTGCCACCAGTGGGTACCAAGAGACCCAGTACTTC. It translates to CATSGYQETQYF.